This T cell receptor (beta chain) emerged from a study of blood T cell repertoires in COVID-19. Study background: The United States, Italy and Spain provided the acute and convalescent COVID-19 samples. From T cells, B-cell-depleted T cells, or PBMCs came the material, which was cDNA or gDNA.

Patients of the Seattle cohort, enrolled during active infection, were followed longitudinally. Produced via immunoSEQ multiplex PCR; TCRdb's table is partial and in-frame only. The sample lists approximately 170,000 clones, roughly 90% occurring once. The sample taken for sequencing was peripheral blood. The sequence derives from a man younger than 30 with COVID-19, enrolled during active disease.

CDR3 amino acids: CATTPRERRSTDTQYF. DNA for the CDR3: TGTGCCACCACACCCCGGGAGAGAAGATCCACAGATACGCAGTATTTT. The chain joins TRBV11-2 to TRBJ2-3; the D gene is possibly TRBD2 (6 bases). Trimming took off 10 bases at V and 2 bases at J, with 22 bases between the two ends. The CDR3 length is 16 residues. Germline-derived CDR1 and CDR2 are SGHAT and FQNNGV.